This T cell receptor (beta chain) was sequenced during a study of T cell changes during pregnancy in multiple sclerosis. The trim removed 7 bases at V and 7 bases at J, leaving 7 bases unmatched. Looked up from germline, CDR1 is SNHLY and CDR2 is FYNNEI. This CDR3 has 12 residues. Assay used: immunoSEQ multiplex PCR; TCRdb lists only in-frame clones, some missing. The data show over 75,000 clones, 92% seen once. The sequence was obtained from a female donor with multiple sclerosis, enrolled in a pregnancy study. J is TRBJ2-7 and V is TRBV2, with TRBD1 matching over 7 bases. The sequenced sample was peripheral blood, obtained in the first trimester of pregnancy. The chain's CDR3 is CASMDRQREQYF. The CDR3 nucleotides are TGTGCCAGCATGGACAGGCAACGGGAGCAGTACTTC.